This entry lists 17 T cell receptor beta chains sequenced from one sample in a study of CD8 T cells in Susac syndrome. RNA totalling roughly 0.5 to 1 ug underwent reverse transcription with random hexamers. TCRdb reprocessed the immunoSEQ multiplex PCR reads with MiXCR, giving one entry per CDR3 protein. The repertoire has about 150,000 distinct CDR3 sequences, 85% to 95% of them found once; the top ten carry roughly 0.15%. Sequencing was performed on CD4+ T cells from PBMCs. The source of these receptors is a human donor with Susac syndrome.

The CDR3 sequence: CASTKGGAGELFF. For the CDR3, the DNA is TGTGCCAGCACCAAGGGAGGGGCCGGGGAGCTGTTTTTT. This chain connects TRBV5-6 to TRBJ2-2, with 7 bases that match TRBD2. V lost 6 bases to trimming and J lost 6 bases; unmatched junction nucleotides: 5. Germline V gene sequence: CDR1 SGHDT, CDR2 YYEEEE. The CDR3 runs to 13 residues. The full variable domain, with the rest looked up from reference TRBV5-6 and TRBJ2-2, is DAGVTQSPTHLIKTRGQQVTLRCSPKSGHDTVSWYQQALGQGPQFIFQYYEEEERQRGNFPDRFSGHQFPNYSSELNVNALLLGDSALYLCASTKGGAGELFFGEGSRLTVL.

The chain uses TRBV5-1 and TRBJ2-5; 8 bases match TRBD2. Trimming took 2 bases from V and 3 from J; bases not matched to a gene: 3. The CDR3 sequence is 14 residues long. Germline V gives CDR1 SGHRS, CDR2 YFSETQ. Here the CDR3 DNA reads TGCGCCAGCAGCTTTGATAGCGGGAAAGAGACCCAGTACTTC. Amino acids: CASSFDSGKETQYF.

The chain couples TRBV15 to TRBJ2-5; D remains ambiguous. This CDR3 has 11 residues. Trimming took off 1 base at V and 5 bases at J, with 2 bases between the two ends. Germline V CDR1 and CDR2: LNHNV, YYDKDF (reference sequence). This CDR3 reads CATSRGETQYF. The CDR3 DNA reads TGTGCCACCAGCAGAGGGGAGACCCAGTACTTC.

CDR3 region: CTSSQTPTSGGSNEQFF. DNA of the CDR3: TGCACCAGCAGCCAAACCCCGACTAGCGGGGGATCGAATGAGCAGTTCTTC. This rearrangement joins TRBV1 to TRBJ2-1; the table's D call TRBD2 went unverified against the DNA. TRBV1 is a pseudogene segment. The CDR3 is 17 residues long.

Only one count was recorded for this clonotype. The J gene is TRBJ2-5, the V gene TRBV29-1; a possible D gene is TRBD1 (6 bases). Germline V gene lookup returns CDR1 SQVTM and CDR2 ANQGSEA. V was pared by 6 bases and J by 4 bases, with 9 bases between. The CDR3 totals 11 residues. The CDR3 bases are TGCAGCGTCCGCAGGGGAGAGACCCAGTACTTC. Its translation is CSVRRGETQYF.

The rearrangement joins TRBV5-1 to TRBJ1-1; TRBD1 is a possible D gene (5 bases). V was clipped by 4 bases and J by 1 base, with 8 bases between them. Germline V gives CDR1 SGHRS, CDR2 YFSETQ. This CDR3 spans 13 amino acids. The DNA for the CDR3 is TGCGCCAGCAGCGCTGGGGGGAACACTGAAGCTTTCTTT. This translates into CASSAGGNTEAFF.

The chain links TRBV6-4 to TRBJ1-1; D is undetermined. The CDR3 runs to 13 residues. Germline-derived CDR1 and CDR2 are MRHNA and SNTAGT. V was trimmed by 2 bases and J by 3 bases, leaving 7 bases between them. CDR3: CASSDRRDTEAFF. The CDR3 DNA reads TGTGCCAGCAGTGACAGGAGGGACACTGAAGCTTTCTTT.

V and J are TRBV19 and TRBJ1-1; D ambiguous. Trimming removed 10 bases from V and 1 base from J, with 13 bases in between. This CDR3 comprises 13 residues. Per germline, CDR1 LNHDA and CDR2 SQIVND (reference sequence). The CDR3 loop is CATITAANTEAFF. The CDR3 DNA follows: TGTGCCACCATCACTGCGGCGAACACTGAAGCTTTCTTT.

This rearrangement joins TRBV5-6 to TRBJ1-1, with a possible D match to TRBD1 (5 bases). The V gene lost 2 bases and the J gene lost 2 bases, with 10 bases spanning the gap. Germline CDR1 reads SGHDT; CDR2 reads YYEEEE. The CDR3 sequence is 14 residues long. In DNA form, the CDR3 reads TGTGCCAGCAGCTTCGTCAGGGCAAACACTGAAGCTTTCTTT. This codes for CASSFVRANTEAFF.

The chain carries TRBV5-6 and TRBJ2-4; D gene uncertain. The V end was cut by 4 bases, the J end by 3 bases, with 14 bases between. The CDR3 is 15 amino acids. CDR1 and CDR2 from the germline V gene are SGHDT and YYEEEE. For the CDR3, the DNA is TGTGCCAGCAGCGACTGGGTAATAGGCAAAAACATTCAGTACTTC. Translated, it gives CASSDWVIGKNIQYF. The complete variable domain, with remaining parts taken from reference TRBV5-6 and TRBJ2-4, reads DAGVTQSPTHLIKTRGQQVTLRCSPKSGHDTVSWYQQALGQGPQFIFQYYEEEERQRGNFPDRFSGHQFPNYSSELNVNALLLGDSALYLCASSDWVIGKNIQYFGAGTRLSVL.

In DNA form, the CDR3 reads TGTGCCAGTAGTTCGGAGCGGGATACGCAGTATTTT. Protein sequence: CASSSERDTQYF. The chain combines TRBV19 with TRBJ2-3; perhaps TRBD2 as D (5 bases). The CDR3 covers 12 residues. The ends were cut back, 5 bases at V and 6 bases at J, with 9 bases in the middle. Germline CDR1 is LNHDA and CDR2 is SQIVND (reference sequence).

The chain uses TRBV7-3 and TRBJ1-2; 9 nucleotides match TRBD1. Germline assignment: CDR1 SGHTA and CDR2 FQGTGA. The junction had 4 bases not matched to a gene; V was cut back by 3 bases and J by 8 bases. The CDR3 runs 13 residues. CDR3 DNA: TGTGCCAGCAGCTTCGGACAGGGGAACGGCTACACCTTC. Its translation is CASSFGQGNGYTF.

V gene TRBV20-1 combines with J gene TRBJ2-3; the D gene is possibly TRBD2 (7 bases). The V end was cut by 0 bases, the J end by 4 bases, with 14 bases between. In germline, CDR1 is DFQATT, CDR2 SNEGSKA (reference sequence). This CDR3 is built from 15 residues. The CDR3 coding sequence is TGCAGTGCTAGAGAGGACGAGGGGGGGCCAGATACGCAGTATTTT. As protein: CSAREDEGGPDTQYF.

The chain joins TRBV9 to TRBJ1-5; tentative D call: TRBD1 (6 bases). CDR1 is SGDLS, CDR2 YYNGEE, per germline. V lost 0 bases to trimming and J lost 9 bases, with 10 bases between them. The CDR3 extends over 13 amino acids. The CDR3 DNA reads as TGTGCCAGCAGCGTAGAGGTAGGGGGGCCCCAGCATTTT. It translates to CASSVEVGGPQHF.

The V and J genes are TRBV11-3 and TRBJ2-1, with D maybe TRBD2 (6 bases). The V end lost 4 bases, the J end lost 0 bases, and 16 bases lay between the germline ends. The CDR3 loop spans 17 amino acids. Germline CDR1 reads SGHNT; CDR2 reads YENEEA. CDR3 nucleotide sequence: TGTGCCAGCAGCTCGGGGACTTTGGCCAGCTCCTACAATGAGCAGTTCTTC. Amino acid sequence: CASSSGTLASSYNEQFF.

In DNA, the CDR3 is TGTGCCAGCAGAGCACTAGCGGGGGTGTACAATGAGCAGTTCTTC. The encoded protein is CASRALAGVYNEQFF. The genes are TRBV2 and TRBJ2-1; 11 positions match TRBD2. The germline V gene encodes CDR1 SNHLY and CDR2 FYNNEI. The CDR3 covers 15 residues. V shed 6 bases and J 4 bases; nucleotides not matched to a gene: 5.

The sample holds a few counts of this clonotype. The CDR3 coding sequence is TGCAGTGCTAGAGATCGCAGGACGAACACTGAAGCTTTCTTT. Translating gives CSARDRRTNTEAFF. The V call is TRBV20-1, the J call TRBJ1-1, with D unresolved. This CDR3 has 14 residues. Trimming removed 0 bases at V and 1 base at J, with 9 bases between. In germline, CDR1 is DFQATT, CDR2 SNEGSKA (reference sequence).